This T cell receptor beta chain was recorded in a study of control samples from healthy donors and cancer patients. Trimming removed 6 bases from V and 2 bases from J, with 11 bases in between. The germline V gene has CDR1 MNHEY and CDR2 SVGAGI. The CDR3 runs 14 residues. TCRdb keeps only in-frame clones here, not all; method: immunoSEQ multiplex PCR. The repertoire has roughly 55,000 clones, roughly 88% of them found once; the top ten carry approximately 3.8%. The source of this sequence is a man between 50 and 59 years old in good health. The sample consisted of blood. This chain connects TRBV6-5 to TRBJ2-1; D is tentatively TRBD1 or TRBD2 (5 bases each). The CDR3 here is CASRGELTYNEQFF. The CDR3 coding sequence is TGTGCCAGCAGGGGGGAACTAACCTACAATGAGCAGTTCTTC.